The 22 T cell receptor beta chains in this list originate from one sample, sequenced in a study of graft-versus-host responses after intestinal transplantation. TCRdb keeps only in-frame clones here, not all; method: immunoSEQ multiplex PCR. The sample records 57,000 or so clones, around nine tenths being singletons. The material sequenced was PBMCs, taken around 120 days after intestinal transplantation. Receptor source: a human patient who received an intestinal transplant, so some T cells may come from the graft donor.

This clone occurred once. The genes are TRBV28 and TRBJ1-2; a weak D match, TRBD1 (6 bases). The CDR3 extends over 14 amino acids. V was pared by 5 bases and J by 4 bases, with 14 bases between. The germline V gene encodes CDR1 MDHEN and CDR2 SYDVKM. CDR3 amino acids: CASSMWTDTYGYTF. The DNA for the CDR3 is TGTGCCAGCAGTATGTGGACAGATACCTATGGCTACACCTTC.

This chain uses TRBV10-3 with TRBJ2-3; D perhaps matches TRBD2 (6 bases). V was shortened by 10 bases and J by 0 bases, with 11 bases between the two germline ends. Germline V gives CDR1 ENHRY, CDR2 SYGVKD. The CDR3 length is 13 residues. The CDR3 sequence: CASRSGSTDTQYF. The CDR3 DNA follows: TGTGCCAGCAGGAGCGGGAGCACAGATACGCAGTATTTT.

CDR3 DNA: TGTGCCAGCAGCGTCACCCCGATACTAGCGGGAGGCTACAATGAGCAGTTCTTC. Translating it yields CASSVTPILAGGYNEQFF. The rearrangement joins TRBV9 to TRBJ2-1; 12 positions match TRBD2. J was trimmed by 3 bases and V by 2 bases; bases with no gene match: 9. CDR1 SGDLS and CDR2 YYNGEE come from the germline V gene. The CDR3 is 18 residues long.

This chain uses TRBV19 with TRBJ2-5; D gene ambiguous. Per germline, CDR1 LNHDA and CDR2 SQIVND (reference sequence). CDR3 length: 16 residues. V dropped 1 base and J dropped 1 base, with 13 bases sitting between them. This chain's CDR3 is CASSIGAWNSQETQYF. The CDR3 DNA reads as TGTGCCAGTAGTATAGGTGCGTGGAACAGCCAAGAGACCCAGTACTTC.

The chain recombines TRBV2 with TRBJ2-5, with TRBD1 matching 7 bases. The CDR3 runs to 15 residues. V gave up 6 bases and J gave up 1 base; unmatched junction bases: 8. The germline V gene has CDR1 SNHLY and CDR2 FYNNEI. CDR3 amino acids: CASRTGTAVQETQYF. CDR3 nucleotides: TGTGCCAGCAGGACCGGGACAGCCGTCCAAGAGACCCAGTACTTC.

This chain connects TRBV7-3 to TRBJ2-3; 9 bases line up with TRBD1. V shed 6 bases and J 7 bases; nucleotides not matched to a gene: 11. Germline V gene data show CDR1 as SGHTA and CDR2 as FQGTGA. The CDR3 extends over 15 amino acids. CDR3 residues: CASSQDRGGRNTQYF. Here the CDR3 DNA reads TGTGCCAGCAGTCAGGACAGGGGCGGTAGAAATACGCAGTATTTT.

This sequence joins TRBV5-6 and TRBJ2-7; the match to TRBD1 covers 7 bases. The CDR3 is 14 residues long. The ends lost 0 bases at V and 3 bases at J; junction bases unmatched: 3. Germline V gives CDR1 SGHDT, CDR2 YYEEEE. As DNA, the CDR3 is TGTGCCAGCAGCTTGGGACAGGGCATCTACGAGCAGTACTTC. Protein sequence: CASSLGQGIYEQYF.

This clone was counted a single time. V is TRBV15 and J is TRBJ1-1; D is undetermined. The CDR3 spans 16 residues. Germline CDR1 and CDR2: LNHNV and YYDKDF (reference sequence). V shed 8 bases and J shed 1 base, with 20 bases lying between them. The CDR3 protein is CATHTRRGPGNTEAFF. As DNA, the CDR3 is TGTGCCACCCACACCCGGCGGGGTCCGGGGAACACTGAAGCTTTCTTT.

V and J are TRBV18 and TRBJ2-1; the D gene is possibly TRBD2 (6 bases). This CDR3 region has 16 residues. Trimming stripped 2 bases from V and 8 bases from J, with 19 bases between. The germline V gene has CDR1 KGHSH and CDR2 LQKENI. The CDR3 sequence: CASSPDAGGVSDEQFF. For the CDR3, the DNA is TGTGCCAGCTCACCAGACGCAGGCGGGGTGAGCGATGAGCAGTTCTTC.

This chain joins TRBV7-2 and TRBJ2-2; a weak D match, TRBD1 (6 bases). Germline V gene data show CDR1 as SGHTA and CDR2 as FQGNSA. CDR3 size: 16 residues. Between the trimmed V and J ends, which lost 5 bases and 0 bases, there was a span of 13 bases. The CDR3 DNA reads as TGTGCCAGCAGCCACGAGGGGACAACGAACACCGGGGAGCTGTTTTTT. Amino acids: CASSHEGTTNTGELFF.

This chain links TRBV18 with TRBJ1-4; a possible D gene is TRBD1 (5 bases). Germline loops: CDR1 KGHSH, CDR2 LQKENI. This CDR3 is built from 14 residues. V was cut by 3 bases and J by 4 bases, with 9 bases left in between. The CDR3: CASSPPGINEKLFF. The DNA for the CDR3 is TGTGCCAGCTCACCCCCAGGGATTAATGAAAAACTGTTTTTT.

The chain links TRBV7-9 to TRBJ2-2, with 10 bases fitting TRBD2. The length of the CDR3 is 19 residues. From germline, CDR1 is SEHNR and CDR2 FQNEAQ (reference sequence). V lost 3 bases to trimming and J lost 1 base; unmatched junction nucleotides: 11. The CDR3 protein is CASSFSPSLAGVNTGELFF. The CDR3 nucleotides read TGTGCCAGCAGCTTTTCGCCCAGCCTAGCGGGAGTGAACACCGGGGAGCTGTTTTTT.

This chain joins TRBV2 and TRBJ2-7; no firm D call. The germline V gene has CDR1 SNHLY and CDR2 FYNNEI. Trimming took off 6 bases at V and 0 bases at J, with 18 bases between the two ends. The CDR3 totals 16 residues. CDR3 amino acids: CASSPTTSRSSYEQYF. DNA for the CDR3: TGTGCCAGCAGCCCAACGACATCTCGGAGCTCCTACGAGCAGTACTTC.

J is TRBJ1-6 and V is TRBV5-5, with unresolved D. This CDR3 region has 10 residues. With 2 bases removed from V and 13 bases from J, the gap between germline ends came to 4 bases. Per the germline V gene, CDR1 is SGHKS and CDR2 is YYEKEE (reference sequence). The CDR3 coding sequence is TGTGCCAGCAGCTTTACCCCCCTCCACTTT. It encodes CASSFTPLHF.

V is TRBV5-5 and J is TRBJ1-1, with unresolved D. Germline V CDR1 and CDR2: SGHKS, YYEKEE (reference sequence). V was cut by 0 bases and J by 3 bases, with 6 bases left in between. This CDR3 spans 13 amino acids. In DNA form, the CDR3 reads TGTGCCAGCAGCTTGGGGGTTTACACTGAAGCTTTCTTT. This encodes CASSLGVYTEAFF.

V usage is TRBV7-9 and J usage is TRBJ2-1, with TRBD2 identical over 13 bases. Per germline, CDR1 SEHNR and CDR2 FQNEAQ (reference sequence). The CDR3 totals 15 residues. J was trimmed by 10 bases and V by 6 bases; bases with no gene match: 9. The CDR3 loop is CASRTGLAGEDEQFF. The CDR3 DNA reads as TGTGCCAGCAGGACTGGACTAGCGGGAGAAGACGAGCAGTTCTTC.

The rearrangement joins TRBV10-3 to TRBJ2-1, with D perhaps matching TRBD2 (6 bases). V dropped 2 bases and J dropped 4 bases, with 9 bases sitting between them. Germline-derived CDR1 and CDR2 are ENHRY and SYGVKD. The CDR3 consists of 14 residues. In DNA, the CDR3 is TGTGCCATCAGTGAGCTTGGGGGGTACAATGAGCAGTTCTTC. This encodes CAISELGGYNEQFF.

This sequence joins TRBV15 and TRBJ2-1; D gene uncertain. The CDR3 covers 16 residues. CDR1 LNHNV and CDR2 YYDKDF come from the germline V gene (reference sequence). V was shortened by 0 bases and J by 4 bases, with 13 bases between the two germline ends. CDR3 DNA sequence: TGTGCCACCAGCAGAGATAGAAGTCAACCGTACAATGAGCAGTTCTTC. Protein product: CATSRDRSQPYNEQFF.

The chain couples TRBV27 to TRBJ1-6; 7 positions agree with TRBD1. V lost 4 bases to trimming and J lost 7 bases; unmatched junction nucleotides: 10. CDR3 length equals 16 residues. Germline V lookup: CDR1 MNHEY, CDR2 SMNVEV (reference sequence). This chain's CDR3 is CASSSETGLGNSPLHF. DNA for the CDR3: TGTGCCAGCAGTTCCGAGACAGGGTTGGGAAATTCACCCCTCCACTTT.

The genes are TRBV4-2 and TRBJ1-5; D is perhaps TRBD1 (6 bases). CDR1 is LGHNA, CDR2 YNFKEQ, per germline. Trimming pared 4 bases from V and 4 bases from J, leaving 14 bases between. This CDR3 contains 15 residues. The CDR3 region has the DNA TGTGCCAGCAGCCGAAACAGGGAAATAAATCAGCCCCAGCATTTT. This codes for CASSRNREINQPQHF.

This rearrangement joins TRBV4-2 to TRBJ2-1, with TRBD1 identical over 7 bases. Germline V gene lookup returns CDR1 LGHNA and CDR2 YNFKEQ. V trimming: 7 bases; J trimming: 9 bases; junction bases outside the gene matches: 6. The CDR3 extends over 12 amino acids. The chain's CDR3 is CASKGGSGEQFF. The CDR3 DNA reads TGTGCCAGCAAAGGGGGCTCGGGTGAGCAGTTCTTC.

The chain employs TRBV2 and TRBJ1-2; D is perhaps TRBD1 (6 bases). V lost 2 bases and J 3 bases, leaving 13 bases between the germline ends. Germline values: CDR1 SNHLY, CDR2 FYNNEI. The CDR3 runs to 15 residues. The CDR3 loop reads CASSEQDSAYYGYTF. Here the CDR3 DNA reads TGTGCCAGCAGTGAACAGGACAGTGCCTACTATGGCTACACCTTC.